Presented here are 8 T cell receptor beta chains from one specimen sequenced in a study of blood T cell repertoires in COVID-19. The table came from immunoSEQ multiplex PCR; TCRdb's copy has only in-frame clones and leaves some out. Of 55,000 to 75,000 clones listed, about 80% were seen once; the top ten hold 9.6%. Material: peripheral blood. These receptors all stem from an elderly man with COVID-19, enrolled during active disease.

The chain combines TRBV2 with TRBJ2-2; TRBD1 agrees at 7 bases. The trim removed 2 bases at V and 5 bases at J, leaving 5 bases unmatched. There are 15 residues in the CDR3. Germline lookup yields CDR1 SNHLY and CDR2 FYNNEI. CDR3 DNA sequence: TGTGCCAGCAGTGAAACAGGGGTAGGGACCGGGGAGCTGTTTTTT. Protein product: CASSETGVGTGELFF.

The CDR3: CASKPSGSTDTQYF. CDR3 in DNA: TGCGCCAGCAAGCCCTCGGGAAGCACAGATACGCAGTATTTT. V gene TRBV10-1 combines with J gene TRBJ2-3, with D possibly TRBD2 on 5 matching bases. Germline-derived CDR1 and CDR2 are WNHNN and SYGVQD (reference sequence). CDR3 length equals 14 residues. Trimming pared 7 bases from V and 0 bases from J, leaving 11 bases between.

This clone showed up just once. This chain connects TRBV3-1 (or the pseudogene TRBV3-2) to TRBJ2-3, with a possible D match to TRBD2 (6 bases). The CDR3 is 15 residues long. The V gene lost 0 bases and the J gene lost 9 bases, with 16 bases spanning the gap. The germline gives CDR1 LGHDT, CDR2 YNNKEL (reference sequence). The CDR3 here is CASSQDRVSGLTQYF. In DNA, the CDR3 is TGTGCCAGCAGCCAAGATCGTGTTAGCGGCCTCACGCAGTATTTT.

The rearrangement uses TRBV24-1 and TRBJ2-3, with a possible D match to TRBD1 (6 bases). V shed 4 bases and J shed 2 bases, with 15 bases lying between them. Germline CDR1 is KGHDR and CDR2 is SFDVKD. The CDR3 extends over 16 amino acids. The CDR3 region has the DNA TGTGCCACCAGTGACCCCCAGGGGCGCCCCACAGATACGCAGTATTTT. Amino acids: CATSDPQGRPTDTQYF.

The rearrangement links TRBV9 to TRBJ2-1, with D possibly being TRBD2 (5 bases). Trimming left V 4 bases short and J 0 bases short, with 14 bases between. The CDR3 totals 16 residues. The germline V gene has CDR1 SGDLS and CDR2 YYNGEE. Here the CDR3 reads CASSKGAEPSYNEQFF. CDR3 bases: TGTGCCAGCAGCAAGGGAGCGGAACCCTCCTACAATGAGCAGTTCTTC. Together with reference TRBV9 and TRBJ2-1, the CDR3 gives the full variable domain: DSGVTQTPKHLITATGQRVTLRCSPRSGDLSVYWYQQSLDQGLQFLIQYYNGEERAKGNILERFSAQQFPDLHSELNLSSLELGDSALYFCASSKGAEPSYNEQFFGPGTRLTVL.

The J gene is TRBJ2-5, the V gene TRBV24-1; TRBD1 matches 10 bases. This CDR3 is built from 16 residues. Germline assignment: CDR1 KGHDR and CDR2 SFDVKD. After removal of 4 bases from V and 0 bases from J, the junction contained 4 bases not matched to a gene. The CDR3 DNA follows: TGTGCCACCAGTGACCAAGGGACAGGGGACCAAGAGACCCAGTACTTC. It codes for CATSDQGTGDQETQYF.

The V gene is TRBV30, the J gene TRBJ2-1; 9 nucleotides line up with TRBD2. The length of the CDR3 is 15 residues. V was pared by 2 bases and J by 8 bases, with 10 bases of the junction left unmatched. CDR1 is GTSNPN and CDR2 is SVGIG in the germline V gene (reference sequence). The CDR3, as DNA: TGTGCCTGGAGTACCGGAGCGGGAGGTGGCTATGAGCAGTTCTTC. It yields the protein CAWSTGAGGGYEQFF. Based on the CDR3 plus reference TRBV30 and TRBJ2-1, the full variable domain is SQTIHQWPATLVQPVGSPLSLECTVEGTSNPNLYWYRQAAGRGLQLLFYSVGIGQISSEVPQNLSASRPQDRQFILSSKKLLLSDSGFYLCAWSTGAGGGYEQFFGPGTRLTVL.

This clone showed up just once. The rearrangement joins TRBV15 to TRBJ2-4; 10 bases map to TRBD2. Losses at the gene ends were 9 bases for V and 3 bases for J; bases not matched to a gene: 5. CDR1 and CDR2 (germline): LNHNV, YYDKDF (reference sequence). The CDR3 has 14 amino acids. The CDR3 bases are TGTGCCACGACTAGCGGGCTGTTCAAAAACATTCAGTACTTC. As protein: CATTSGLFKNIQYF.